This entry features one TCR beta chain sequence. Its antigen is still unknown. Template switching added a universal primer binding site, and final cDNA carried unique molecular identifiers. From the 5' RACE reads, TCRdb called clonotypes with MiXCR, one entry per CDR3 protein. The profile shows fewer than 250,000 distinct CDR3 sequences, less than 9.5% of them singletons. The CDR3 spans 15 residues. The germline CDR1 and CDR2 sequences are MNHEY and SMNVEV (reference sequence). The V and J ends lost 5 bases and 1 base respectively, with 12 bases between them. These data are taken from a study of identical twins. Study observations and caveats: There were fewer insertions in abundant cord blood beta clonotypes, but memory repertoires showed no such pattern. The conclusions drew on cross-sectional statistical analysis instead of tracking the same donors.

The chain is built from TRBV27 and TRBJ2-1, with no clear D. The sample taken for sequencing was memory (CD45RO+) T cells sorted from blood. The receptor was isolated from a woman between 18 and 29 years old in good health. The CDR3 here is CASSLRWPSYNEQFF. The CDR3, as DNA: TGTGCCAGCAGTCTCAGGTGGCCTTCCTACAATGAGCAGTTCTTC.